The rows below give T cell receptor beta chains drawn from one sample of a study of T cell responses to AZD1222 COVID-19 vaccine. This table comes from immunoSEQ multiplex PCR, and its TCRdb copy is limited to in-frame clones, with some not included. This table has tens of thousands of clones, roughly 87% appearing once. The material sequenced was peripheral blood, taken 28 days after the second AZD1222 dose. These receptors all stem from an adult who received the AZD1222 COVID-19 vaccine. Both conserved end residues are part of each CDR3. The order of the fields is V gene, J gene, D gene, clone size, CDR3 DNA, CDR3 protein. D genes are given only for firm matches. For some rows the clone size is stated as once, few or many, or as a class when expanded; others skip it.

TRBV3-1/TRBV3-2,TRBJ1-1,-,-,TGTGCCAGCAGCCAAGAATCTGAAGCTTTCTTT,CASSQESEAFF
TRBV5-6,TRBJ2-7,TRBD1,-,TGTGCCAGCAGCTTGGCCGGGACAGGGGGCCTAGAGCAGTACTTC,CASSLAGTGGLEQYF
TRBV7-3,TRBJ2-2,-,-,TGTGCCAGCAGCGAGGACGGGGAGAGCACCGGGGAGCTGTTTTTT,CASSEDGESTGELFF
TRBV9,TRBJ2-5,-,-,TGTGCCAGCAGCGTAACCGGGGGCAAGGAGACCCAGTACTTC,CASSVTGGKETQYF
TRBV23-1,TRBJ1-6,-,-,TGCGCCAGCCTACAGACCCGAAGGCATTCACCCCTCCACTTT,CASLQTRRHSPLHF
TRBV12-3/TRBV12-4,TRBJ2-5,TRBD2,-,TGTGCCAGCACCCGGGGGGGGTTCGAGACCCAGTACTTC,CASTRGGFETQYF
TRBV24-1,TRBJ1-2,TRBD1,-,TGTGCCACCAGTGATTTGGACAGGGCAGCTGGCTACACCTTC,CATSDLDRAAGYTF
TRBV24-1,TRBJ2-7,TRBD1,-,TGTGCCACCGGGGGGACAGGGGAACCGCCCTACGAGCAGTACTTC,CATGGTGEPPYEQYF
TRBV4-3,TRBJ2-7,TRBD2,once,TGCGCCAGCAGCCAAGATGCTAGCGGGGGTAGCTCCTACGAGCAGTACTTC,CASSQDASGGSSYEQYF
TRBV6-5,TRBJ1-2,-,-,TGTGCCAGCAGTTACCGGGGGCCGGACTATGGCTACACCTTC,CASSYRGPDYGYTF
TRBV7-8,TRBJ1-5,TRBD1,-,TGTGCCAGCAGCCTGACTCGACAGGGGGCGAGCGGTCAGCCCCAGCATTTT,CASSLTRQGASGQPQHF
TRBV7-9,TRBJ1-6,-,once,TGTGCCAGCAAAAGTGGCGGAACGCTTCATAATTCACCCCTCCACTTT,CASKSGGTLHNSPLHF
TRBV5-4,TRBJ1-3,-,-,TGTGCCAGCAGCCTGCGGGGGGGGCGCCGCGCCGGAAACACCATATATTTT,CASSLRGGRRAGNTIYF
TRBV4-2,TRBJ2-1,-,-,TGTGCCAGCAGCCAAGATCACTCCTCCTACAATGAGCAGTTCTTC,CASSQDHSSYNEQFF
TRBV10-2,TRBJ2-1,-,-,TGCGCCAGCAGTGAGGGTGACGGTGAGCAGTTCTTC,CASSEGDGEQFF
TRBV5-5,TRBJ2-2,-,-,TGTGCCAGCAGCGACATCCAGGGATTGAACACCGGGGAGCTGTTTTTT,CASSDIQGLNTGELFF
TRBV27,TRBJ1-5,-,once,TGTGCCAGCAGTTCCCAAAGGCTAGGGCAGCCCCAGCATTTT,CASSSQRLGQPQHF
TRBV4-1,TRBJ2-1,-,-,TGCGCCAGCAGCCCCTCGGAGGGTGAATCCTACAATGAGCAGTTCTTC,CASSPSEGESYNEQFF
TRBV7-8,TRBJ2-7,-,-,TGTGCCAGCAGCTTAGCAGTAAACCGGGACACCTCCTCCTACGAGCAGTACTTC,CASSLAVNRDTSSYEQYF
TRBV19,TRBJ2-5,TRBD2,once,TGTGCCAGCGAGCCTAGCGGCGGCTCGGAGACCCAGTACTTC,CASEPSGGSETQYF
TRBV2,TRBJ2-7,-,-,TGTGCCAGCAGCGTTACAGGCTACGAGCAGTACTTC,CASSVTGYEQYF
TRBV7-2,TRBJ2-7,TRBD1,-,TGTGCCAGCAGCAGCCGGACAGGGAACGAGCAGTACTTC,CASSSRTGNEQYF
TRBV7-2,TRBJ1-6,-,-,TGTGCCAGCAGGTATACGGGGGCTCGGGCCTATAATTCACCCCTCCACTTT,CASRYTGARAYNSPLHF
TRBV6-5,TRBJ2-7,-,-,TGTGCCAGCAAAGAGATCGCACATTCCTACGAGCAGTACTTC,CASKEIAHSYEQYF
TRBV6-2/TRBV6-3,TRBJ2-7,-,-,TGTGCCAGCAGCCCCCCCCGCTCCTACGAGCAGTACTTC,CASSPPRSYEQYF
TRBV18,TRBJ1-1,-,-,TGTGCCAGCTCGCCGACAGGCGCGAACACTGAAGCTTTCTTT,CASSPTGANTEAFF
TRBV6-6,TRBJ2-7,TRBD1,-,TGTGCCAGCAGTCGCGACAGGGCACATACCTACGAGCAGTACTTC,CASSRDRAHTYEQYF
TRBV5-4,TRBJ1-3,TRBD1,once,TGTGCCAGCAGCTCACAGACAGGGGGCGCGTCTGGAAACACCATATATTTT,CASSSQTGGASGNTIYF
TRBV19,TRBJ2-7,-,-,TGTGCCAGTAGGCGCGGGGGCGGGTCCTACGAGCAGTACTTC,CASRRGGGSYEQYF
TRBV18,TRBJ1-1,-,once,TGTGCCAGCTCACCAGCTGATCATGAAGCTTTCTTT,CASSPADHEAFF
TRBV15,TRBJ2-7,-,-,TGTGCCACCACCCGAGGGGGGGGCTCCTACGAGCAGTACTTC,CATTRGGGSYEQYF
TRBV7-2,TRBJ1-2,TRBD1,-,TGTGCCAGCAGCCGGGACAGGGGTTTGGATGGCTACACCTTC,CASSRDRGLDGYTF
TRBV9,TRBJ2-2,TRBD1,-,TGTGCCAGCAGTCGGGACAGGGGGAGTACCGGGGAGCTGTTTTTT,CASSRDRGSTGELFF
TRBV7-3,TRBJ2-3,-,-,TGTGCCAGCAGCTTAATAGGAAGACCAGATACGCAGTATTTT,CASSLIGRPDTQYF
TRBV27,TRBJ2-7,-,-,TGTGCCAGCAGATCCAGACAAAGTAGCGACGAGCAGTACTTC,CASRSRQSSDEQYF
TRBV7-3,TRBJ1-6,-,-,TGTGCCAGCAGCTTAACGCCGTCAGGGGATTCACCCCTCCACTTT,CASSLTPSGDSPLHF
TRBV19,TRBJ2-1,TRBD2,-,TGTGCCAGTAGCTCGAGTAGCGGGGGGGCCCTTGAGCAGTTCTTC,CASSSSSGGALEQFF
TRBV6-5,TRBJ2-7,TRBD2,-,TGTGCCAGCACCCGGGCGGGGGGACAAAGATCGGAGCAGTACTTC,CASTRAGGQRSEQYF
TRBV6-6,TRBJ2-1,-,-,TGTGCCAGCAACACGTACAATGAGCAGTTCTTC,CASNTYNEQFF
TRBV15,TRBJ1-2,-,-,TGTGCCACCAGCAGAGATTTTGGGACCATAAACTATGGCTACACCTTC,CATSRDFGTINYGYTF
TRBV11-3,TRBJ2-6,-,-,TGTGCCAGCAGCGGAGGGTACTCTGGGGCCAACGTCCTGACTTTC,CASSGGYSGANVLTF